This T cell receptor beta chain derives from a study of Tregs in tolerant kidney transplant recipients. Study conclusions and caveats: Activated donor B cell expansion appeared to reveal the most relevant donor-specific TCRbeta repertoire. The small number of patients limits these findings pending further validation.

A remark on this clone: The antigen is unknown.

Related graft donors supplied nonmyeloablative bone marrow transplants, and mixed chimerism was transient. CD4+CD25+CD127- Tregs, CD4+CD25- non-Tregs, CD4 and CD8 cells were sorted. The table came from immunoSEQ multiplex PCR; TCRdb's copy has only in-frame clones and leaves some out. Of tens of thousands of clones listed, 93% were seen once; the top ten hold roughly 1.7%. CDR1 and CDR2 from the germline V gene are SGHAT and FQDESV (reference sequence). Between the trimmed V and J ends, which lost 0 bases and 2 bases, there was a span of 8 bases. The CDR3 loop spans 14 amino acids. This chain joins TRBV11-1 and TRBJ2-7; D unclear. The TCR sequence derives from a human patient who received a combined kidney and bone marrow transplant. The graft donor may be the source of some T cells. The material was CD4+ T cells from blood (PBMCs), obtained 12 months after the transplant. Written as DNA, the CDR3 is TGTGCCAGCAGCTTAGCTAGATTCACCTACGAGCAGTACTTC. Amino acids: CASSLARFTYEQYF.